Below, 9 T cell receptor beta chains from the same sample are listed, as sequenced in a study of blood T cells in healthy people across ages. It was with a sample-barcoded 5' primer and a J-beta primer mix that a second PCR of roughly 7 to 12 cycles was run. TCRdb analysed the 5' RACE reads with MiXCR anew, one entry per CDR3 protein. This table has about 1.8 million distinct CDR3 sequences, about 50% appearing once. Sequenced material: blood. Source of these receptors: a middle-aged woman in good health.

In its sample, this clonotype was seen a few times. The chain links TRBV11-2 to TRBJ2-2; 8 bases map to TRBD1. CDR1 and CDR2 from the germline V gene are SGHAT and FQNNGV. The CDR3 covers 15 residues. Trimming at V came to 5 bases and at J to 0 bases, leaving 2 bases not matched to a gene. CDR3 sequence reads: CASSMDRANTGELFF. DNA of the CDR3: TGTGCCAGCAGCATGGACAGGGCGAACACCGGGGAGCTGTTTTTT. The whole variable domain, filled in from reference TRBV11-2 and TRBJ2-2, reads EAGVAQSPRYKIIEKRQSVAFWCNPISGHATLYWYQQILGQGPKLLIQFQNNGVVDDSQLPKDRFSAERLKGVDSTLKIQPAKLEDSAVYLCASSMDRANTGELFFGEGSRLTVL.

There are a few counts of this clonotype. The genes are TRBV12-3 or TRBV12-4 and TRBJ1-2; 9 bases map to TRBD1. Trimming at V came to 6 bases and at J to 8 bases, leaving 10 bases not matched to a gene. This CDR3 spans 14 amino acids. The CDR3: CASSFTLTGGGYTF. The CDR3 DNA reads TGTGCCAGCAGCTTTACATTGACAGGGGGAGGCTACACCTTC.

V and J are TRBV21-1 and TRBJ2-5. TRBV21-1 is listed as a pseudogene. The CDR3 covers 16 residues. The CDR3 coding sequence is TGTGCCAGCAGCAAACCAAAAAACAGCAGAGTAGAGACCCAGTACTTC. As protein: CASSKPKNSRVETQYF.

This clonotype was seen many times. This chain uses TRBV6-1 with TRBJ2-5, with D hard to call. Germline lookup yields CDR1 MNHNS and CDR2 SASEGT. Trimming stripped 4 bases from V and 1 base from J, with 4 bases between. CDR3 length: 12 amino acids. CDR3 sequence: CASSGTQETQYF. Written as DNA, the CDR3 is TGTGCCAGCAGTGGGACCCAAGAGACCCAGTACTTC.

The chain has TRBV7-9 and TRBJ1-4, with 10 bases aligning to TRBD1. The CDR3 consists of 16 residues. V lost 6 bases, J lost 7 bases, and 11 bases stayed unmatched. Germline CDR1 and CDR2: SEHNR and FQNEAQ (reference sequence). In nucleotides, the CDR3 is TGTGCCAGCAGGCCAGTCGGGACAGGGGTTGGTGAAAAACTGTTTTTT. Residues: CASRPVGTGVGEKLFF.

This clonotype was observed a few times. The chain has TRBV20-1 and TRBJ2-1, with D possibly being TRBD1 or TRBD2 (5 bases each). The V gene lost 5 bases and the J gene lost 12 bases, with 20 bases spanning the gap. The CDR3 length is 13 residues. The germline V gene encodes CDR1 DFQATT and CDR2 SNEGSKA (reference sequence). The CDR3 loop reads CSAPLEKGSGQFF. In DNA, the CDR3 is TGCAGTGCTCCCTTGGAAAAGGGGAGCGGGCAGTTCTTC.

The chain employs TRBV6-5 and TRBJ1-5; D ambiguous. CDR1 and CDR2 (germline): MNHEY, SVGAGI. The CDR3 spans 15 residues. Trimming shortened V by 0 bases and J by 6 bases, and 12 bases separated the two germline ends. This CDR3 is CASSYSKQEGQPQHF. The CDR3 nucleotides are TGTGCCAGCAGTTACTCGAAGCAGGAGGGTCAGCCCCAGCATTTT.

The V gene is TRBV20-1, the J gene TRBJ2-3; maybe TRBD2 (6 bases). This CDR3 comprises 14 residues. Germline values: CDR1 DFQATT, CDR2 SNEGSKA (reference sequence). V was cut by 3 bases and J by 5 bases, with 15 bases left in between. CDR3 nucleotides: TGCAGTGCTAGTCGCGGGGCTACCATAGATACGCAGTATTTT. It codes for CSASRGATIDTQYF.

The rearrangement joins TRBV29-1 to TRBJ2-1; TRBD2 matches 9 bases. The CDR3 consists of 10 residues. Germline loops: CDR1 SQVTM, CDR2 ANQGSEA. CDR3 sequence reads: CGGGANEQFF. CDR3 DNA sequence: TGCGGCGGGGGGGCTAATGAGCAGTTCTTC.